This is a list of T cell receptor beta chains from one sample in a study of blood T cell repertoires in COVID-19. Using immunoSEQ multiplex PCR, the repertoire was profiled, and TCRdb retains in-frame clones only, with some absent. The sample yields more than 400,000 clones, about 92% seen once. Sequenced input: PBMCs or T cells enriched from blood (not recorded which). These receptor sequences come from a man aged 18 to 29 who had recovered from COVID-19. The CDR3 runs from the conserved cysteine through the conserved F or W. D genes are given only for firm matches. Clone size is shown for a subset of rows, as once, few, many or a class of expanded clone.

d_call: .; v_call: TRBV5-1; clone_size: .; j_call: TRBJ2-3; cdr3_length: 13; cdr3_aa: CASSYTLGDTQYF; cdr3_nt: TGCGCCAGCAGCTATACCCTAGGAGATACGCAGTATTTT
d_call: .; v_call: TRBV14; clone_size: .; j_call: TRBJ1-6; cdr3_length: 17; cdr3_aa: CASSRRGMTVTDSPLHF; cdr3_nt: TGTGCCAGCAGCCGCAGAGGAATGACAGTAACGGATTCACCCCTCCACTTT
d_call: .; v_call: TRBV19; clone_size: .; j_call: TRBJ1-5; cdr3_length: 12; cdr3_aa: CAVGGVGQPQHF; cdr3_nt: TGTGCCGTCGGAGGGGTGGGGCAGCCCCAGCATTTT
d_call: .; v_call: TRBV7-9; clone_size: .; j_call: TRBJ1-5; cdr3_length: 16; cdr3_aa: CASSRSGTSGNQPQHF; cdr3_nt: TGTGCCAGCAGCCGTTCCGGGACATCAGGCAATCAGCCCCAGCATTTT
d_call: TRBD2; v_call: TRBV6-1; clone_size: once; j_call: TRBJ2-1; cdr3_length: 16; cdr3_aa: CASSELGLAVYNEQFF; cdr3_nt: TGTGCCAGCAGTGAACTGGGACTAGCGGTATACAATGAGCAGTTCTTC
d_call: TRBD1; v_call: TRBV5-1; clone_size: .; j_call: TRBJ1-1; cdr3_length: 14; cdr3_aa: CASSGGQGNTEAFF; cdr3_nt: TGCGCCAGCAGCGGGGGACAGGGGAACACTGAAGCTTTCTTT
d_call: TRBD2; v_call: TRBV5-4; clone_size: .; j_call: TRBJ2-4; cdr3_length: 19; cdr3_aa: CASSLARTSGLIAKNIQYF; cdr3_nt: TGTGCCAGCAGCTTGGCCAGGACTAGCGGACTCATAGCCAAAAACATTCAGTACTTC
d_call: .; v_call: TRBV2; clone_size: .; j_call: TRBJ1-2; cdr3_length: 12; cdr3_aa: CASSAGLHGYTF; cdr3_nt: TGTGCCAGCAGTGCAGGGCTTCATGGCTACACCTTC
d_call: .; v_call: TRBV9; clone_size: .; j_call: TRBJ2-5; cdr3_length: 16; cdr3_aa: CASSAKLASLGETQYF; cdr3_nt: TGTGCCAGCAGCGCTAAACTAGCCTCCCTGGGGGAGACCCAGTACTTC
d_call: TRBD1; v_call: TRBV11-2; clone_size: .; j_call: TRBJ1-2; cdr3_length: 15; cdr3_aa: CASSLGQGPSYGYTF; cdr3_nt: TGTGCCAGCAGCCTCGGACAGGGGCCTTCTTATGGCTACACCTTC
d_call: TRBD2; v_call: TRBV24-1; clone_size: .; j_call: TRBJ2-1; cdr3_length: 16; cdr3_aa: CATSDLNSGRENEQFF; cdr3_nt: TGTGCCACCAGTGATTTGAATAGCGGGAGGGAGAATGAGCAGTTCTTC
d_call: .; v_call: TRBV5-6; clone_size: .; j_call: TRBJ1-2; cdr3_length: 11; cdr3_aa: CASSLMSGYTF; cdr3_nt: TGTGCCAGCAGCTTGATGTCGGGCTACACCTTC
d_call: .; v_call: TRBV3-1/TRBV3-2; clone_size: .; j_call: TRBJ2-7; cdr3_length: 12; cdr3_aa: CASSPNGYEQYF; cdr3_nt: TGTGCCAGCAGCCCTAACGGGTACGAGCAGTACTTC
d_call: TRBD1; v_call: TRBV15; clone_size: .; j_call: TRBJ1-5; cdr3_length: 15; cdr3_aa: CATKRDRGRGQPQHF; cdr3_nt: TGTGCCACCAAAAGGGACAGGGGAAGGGGTCAGCCCCAGCATTTT
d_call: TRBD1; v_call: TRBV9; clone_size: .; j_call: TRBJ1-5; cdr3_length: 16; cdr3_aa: CASSVGGQGFGQPQHF; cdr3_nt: TGTGCCAGCAGCGTAGGAGGACAGGGTTTCGGTCAGCCCCAGCATTTT
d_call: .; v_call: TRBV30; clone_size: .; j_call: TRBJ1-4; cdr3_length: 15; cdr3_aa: CAWSVLDKGLEKLFF; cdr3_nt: TGTGCCTGGAGTGTACTGGACAAGGGACTTGAAAAACTGTTTTTT
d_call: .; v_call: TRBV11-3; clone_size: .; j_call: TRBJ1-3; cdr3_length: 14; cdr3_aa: CASSFMSSGNTIYF; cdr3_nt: TGTGCCAGCAGCTTTATGAGCTCTGGAAACACCATATATTTT
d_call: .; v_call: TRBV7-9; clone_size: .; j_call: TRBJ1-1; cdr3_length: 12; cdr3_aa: CASSLGTTEAFF; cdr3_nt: TGTGCCAGCAGCTTAGGGACAACTGAAGCTTTCTTT
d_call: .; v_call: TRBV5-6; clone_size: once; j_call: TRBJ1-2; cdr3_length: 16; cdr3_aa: CASSLASRTAQAGYTF; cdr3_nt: TGTGCCAGCAGCTTGGCCTCACGGACAGCCCAAGCTGGCTACACCTTC
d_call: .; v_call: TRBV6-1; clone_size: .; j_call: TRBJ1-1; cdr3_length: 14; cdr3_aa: CASSEGGTAFEAFF; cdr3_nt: TGTGCCAGCAGTGAAGGGGGCACAGCGTTTGAAGCTTTCTTT
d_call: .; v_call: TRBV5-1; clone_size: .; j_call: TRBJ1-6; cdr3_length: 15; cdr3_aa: CASSLGRLYNSPLHF; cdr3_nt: TGCGCCAGCAGCTTGGGCAGGCTGTATAATTCACCCCTCCACTTT
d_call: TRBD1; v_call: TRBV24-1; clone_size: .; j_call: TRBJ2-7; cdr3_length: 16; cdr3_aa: CATGSGQGAKGYEQYF; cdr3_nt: TGTGCCACCGGTTCGGGACAGGGGGCGAAAGGCTACGAGCAGTACTTC
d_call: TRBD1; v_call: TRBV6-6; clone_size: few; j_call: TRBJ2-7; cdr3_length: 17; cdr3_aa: CASSQYISGTGYYEQYF; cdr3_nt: TGTGCCAGCAGTCAATATATCTCCGGGACAGGGTACTACGAGCAGTACTTC
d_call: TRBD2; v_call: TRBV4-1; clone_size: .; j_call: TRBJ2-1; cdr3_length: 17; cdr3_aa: CASTGTSGRNSYNEQFF; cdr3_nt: TGCGCCAGCACCGGGACTAGCGGGAGAAATTCCTACAATGAGCAGTTCTTC
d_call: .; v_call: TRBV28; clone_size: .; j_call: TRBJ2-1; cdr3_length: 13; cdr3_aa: CASSLPSGNEQFF; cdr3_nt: TGTGCCAGCAGTTTACCGTCGGGAAATGAGCAGTTCTTC
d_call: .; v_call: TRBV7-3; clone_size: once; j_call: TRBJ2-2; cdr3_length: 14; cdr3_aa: CASSLNQNTGELFF; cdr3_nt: TGTGCCAGCAGCTTAAATCAGAACACCGGGGAGCTGTTTTTT
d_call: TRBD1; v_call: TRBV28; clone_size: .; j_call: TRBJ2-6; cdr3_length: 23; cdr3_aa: CASSYTGDRRKFGPTSGANVLTF; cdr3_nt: TGTGCCAGCAGTTATACGGGGGACAGGCGCAAATTCGGGCCCACTTCTGGGGCCAACGTCCTGACTTTC
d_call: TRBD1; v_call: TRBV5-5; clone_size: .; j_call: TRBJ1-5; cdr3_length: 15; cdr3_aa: CASRTGTVPNQPQHF; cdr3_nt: TGTGCCAGCAGGACTGGGACAGTACCCAATCAGCCCCAGCATTTT
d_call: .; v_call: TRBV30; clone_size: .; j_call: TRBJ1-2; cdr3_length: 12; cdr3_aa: CAWSRVNYGYTF; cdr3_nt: TGTGCCTGGAGTCGGGTCAACTATGGCTACACCTTC
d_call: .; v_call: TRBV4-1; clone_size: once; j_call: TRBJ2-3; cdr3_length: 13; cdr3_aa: CASSQAGGDTQYF; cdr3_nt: TGCGCCAGCAGCCAAGCAGGAGGAGATACGCAGTATTTT
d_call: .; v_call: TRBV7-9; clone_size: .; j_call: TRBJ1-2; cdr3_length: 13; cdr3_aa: CASSPGRDYGYTF; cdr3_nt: TGTGCCAGCAGCCCCGGCAGGGACTATGGCTACACCTTC
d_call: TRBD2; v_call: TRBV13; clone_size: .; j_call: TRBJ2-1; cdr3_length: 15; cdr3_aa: CASSYPGLGKDEQFF; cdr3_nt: TGTGCCAGCAGCTATCCGGGACTAGGGAAGGATGAGCAGTTCTTC
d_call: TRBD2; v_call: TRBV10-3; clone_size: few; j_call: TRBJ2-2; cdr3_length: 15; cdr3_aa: CAIAFEGGDTGELFF; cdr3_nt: TGTGCCATCGCTTTCGAGGGAGGGGACACCGGGGAGCTGTTTTTT
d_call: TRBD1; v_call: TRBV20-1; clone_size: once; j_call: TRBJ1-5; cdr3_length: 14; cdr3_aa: CSASVQGGDQPQHF; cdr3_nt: TGCAGTGCTAGTGTACAGGGGGGGGATCAGCCCCAGCATTTT
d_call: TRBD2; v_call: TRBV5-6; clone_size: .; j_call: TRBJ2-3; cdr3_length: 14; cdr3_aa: CASRTAGETDTQYF; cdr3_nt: TGTGCCAGCAGAACCGCGGGAGAAACAGATACGCAGTATTTT
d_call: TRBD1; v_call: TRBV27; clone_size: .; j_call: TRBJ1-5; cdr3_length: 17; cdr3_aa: CASSPPPGGSSNQPQHF; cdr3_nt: TGTGCCAGCAGCCCCCCGCCAGGGGGCTCGAGCAATCAGCCCCAGCATTTT
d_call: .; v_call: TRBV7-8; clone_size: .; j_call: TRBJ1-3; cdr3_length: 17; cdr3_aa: CASSLSVQPNSGNTIYF; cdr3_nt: TGTGCCAGCAGCTTAAGTGTACAGCCAAACTCTGGAAACACCATATATTTT
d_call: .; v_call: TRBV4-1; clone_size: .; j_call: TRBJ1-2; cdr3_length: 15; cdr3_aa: CASSQGFEQNYGYTF; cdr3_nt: TGCGCCAGCAGCCAAGGTTTTGAACAGAACTATGGCTACACCTTC
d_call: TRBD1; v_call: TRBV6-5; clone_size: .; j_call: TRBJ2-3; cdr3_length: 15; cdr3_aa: CASSRGGTAPNTQYF; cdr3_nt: TGTGCCAGCAGTAGAGGGGGCACAGCTCCAAATACGCAGTATTTT
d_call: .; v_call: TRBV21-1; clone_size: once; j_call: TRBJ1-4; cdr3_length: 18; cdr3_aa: CASIPISVLGLGNEKLFF; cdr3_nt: TGTGCCAGCATCCCGATATCGGTTCTGGGACTCGGTAATGAAAAACTGTTTTTT
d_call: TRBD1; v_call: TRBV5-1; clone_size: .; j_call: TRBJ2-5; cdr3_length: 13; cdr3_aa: CASTLTGDETQYF; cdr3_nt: TGCGCCAGCACCTTGACAGGGGACGAGACCCAGTACTTC
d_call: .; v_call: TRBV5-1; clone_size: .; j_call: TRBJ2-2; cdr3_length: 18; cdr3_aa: CASSYLPGAPASTGELFF; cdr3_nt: TGCGCCAGCAGCTATCTGCCAGGCGCCCCCGCCAGTACCGGGGAGCTGTTTTTT
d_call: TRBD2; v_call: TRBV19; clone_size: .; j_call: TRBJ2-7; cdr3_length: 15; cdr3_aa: CASSGGLAASYEQYF; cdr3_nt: TGTGCCAGTAGTGGGGGACTAGCGGCCTCCTACGAGCAGTACTTC
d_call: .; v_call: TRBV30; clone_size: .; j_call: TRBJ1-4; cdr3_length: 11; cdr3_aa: CAWSVQNGLFF; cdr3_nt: TGTGCCTGGAGTGTACAGAATGGACTGTTTTTT
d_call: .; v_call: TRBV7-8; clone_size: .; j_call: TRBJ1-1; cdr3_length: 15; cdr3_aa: CASSHRGRENTEAFF; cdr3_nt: TGTGCCAGCAGTCACCGAGGACGGGAGAACACTGAAGCTTTCTTT
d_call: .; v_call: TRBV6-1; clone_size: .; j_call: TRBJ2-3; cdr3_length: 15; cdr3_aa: CASSERGEGLYTQYF; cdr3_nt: TGTGCCAGCAGTGAGAGGGGGGAGGGCCTATATACGCAGTATTTT
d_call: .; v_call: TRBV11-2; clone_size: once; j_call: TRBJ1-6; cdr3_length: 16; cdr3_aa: CASSTKGGIYNSPLHF; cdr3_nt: TGTGCCAGCAGCACCAAAGGCGGGATCTATAATTCACCCCTCCACTTT
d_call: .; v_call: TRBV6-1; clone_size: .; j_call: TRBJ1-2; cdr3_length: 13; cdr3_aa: CASSERTRHGYTF; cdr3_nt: TGTGCCAGCAGTGAGCGGACACGGCATGGCTACACCTTC
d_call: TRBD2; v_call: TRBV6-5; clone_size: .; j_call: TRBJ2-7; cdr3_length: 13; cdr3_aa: CASSRLASYEQYF; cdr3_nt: TGTGCCAGCAGCAGACTAGCGTCCTACGAGCAGTACTTC
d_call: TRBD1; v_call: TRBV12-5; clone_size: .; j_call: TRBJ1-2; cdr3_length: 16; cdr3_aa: CASGLAPAGQGYGYTF; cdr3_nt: TGTGCTAGTGGTTTGGCCCCTGCCGGACAGGGTTATGGCTACACCTTC
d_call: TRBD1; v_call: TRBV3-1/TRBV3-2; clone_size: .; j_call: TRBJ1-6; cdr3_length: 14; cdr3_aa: CASSPGTGHSPLHF; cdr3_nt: TGTGCCAGCAGCCCAGGGACAGGCCACTCACCCCTCCACTTT